The 19 T cell receptor beta chains presented below share a single source sample, sequenced in a study of T cell repertoires in cytomegalovirus infection. TCRdb re-called the reads with MiXCR, one entry per CDR3 protein. The profile covers some 350,000 distinct CDR3 sequences, with 25% to 30% appearing a single time and roughly 20% taken by the ten largest. These TCRs are of unknown antigen specificity. The sample here was cultured PBMCs, taken from culture after CMV antigen stimulation. Receptor source: a human donor in good health (CMV status not recorded). Some clones in this sample may be carry-over from other donors' samples.

V and J are TRBV19 and TRBJ2-5; TRBD2 aligns across 9 bases. CDR1 and CDR2 (germline): LNHDA, SQIVND (reference sequence). The CDR3 consists of 15 residues. Losses at the gene ends were 3 bases for V and 5 bases for J; bases not matched to a gene: 7. The CDR3 bases are TGTGCCAGTAGTATTCGAAGCGGGGGGCAGGAGACCCAGTACTTC. Encoded protein: CASSIRSGGQETQYF.

This clonotype was seen only a few times. The V call is TRBV28, the J call TRBJ2-1; D remains ambiguous. The CDR3 is 13 residues long. The germline gives CDR1 MDHEN, CDR2 SYDVKM. The V and J ends lost 3 bases and 10 bases respectively, with 13 bases between them. The CDR3 spells CASSFTLVREQFF. The CDR3 DNA reads as TGTGCCAGCAGTTTTACCCTAGTACGGGAGCAGTTCTTC.

A few counts support this clonotype. The J gene is TRBJ1-1, the V gene TRBV29-1, with 9 bases lining up with TRBD1. After removal of 4 bases from V and 4 bases from J, the junction contained 7 bases not matched to a gene. The CDR3 sequence is 14 residues long. Germline lookup yields CDR1 SQVTM and CDR2 ANQGSEA. CDR3 sequence: CSVGPGQGLTEAFF. In DNA form, the CDR3 reads TGCAGCGTTGGTCCGGGACAGGGTCTCACTGAAGCTTTCTTT. Drawing the rest from reference TRBV29-1 and TRBJ1-1, the complete variable domain is SAVISQKPSRDICQRGTSLTIQCQVDSQVTMMFWYRQQPGQSLTLIATANQGSEATYESGFVIDKFPISRPNLTFSTLTVSNMSPEDSSIYLCSVGPGQGLTEAFFGQGTRLTVV.

This clonotype was seen a few times. The chain has TRBV20-1 and TRBJ1-1; D not certain. Trimming left V 0 bases short and J 1 base short, with 9 bases between. The CDR3 extends over 14 amino acids. Germline CDR1 DFQATT, CDR2 SNEGSKA (reference sequence). The CDR3: CSAREPQENTEAFF. The CDR3 DNA sequence: TGCAGTGCTAGAGAACCCCAGGAGAACACTGAAGCTTTCTTT.

In this sample, this clonotype turned up a few times. J is TRBJ1-4 and V is TRBV29-1; TRBD1 matches at 7 bases. V lost 4 bases, J lost 8 bases, and 10 bases stayed unmatched. CDR3 size: 14 residues. Germline values: CDR1 SQVTM, CDR2 ANQGSEA. This chain's CDR3 is CSVAREGAHEKLFF. Written as DNA, the CDR3 is TGCAGCGTTGCCCGGGAGGGGGCGCACGAAAAACTGTTTTTT.

The chain employs TRBV20-1 and TRBJ2-2, with TRBD1 as a possible D gene (5 bases). The germline V gene has CDR1 DFQATT and CDR2 SNEGSKA (reference sequence). Trimming removed 6 bases from V and 1 base from J, with 12 bases in between. The CDR3 sequence is 14 residues long. CDR3 nucleotides: TGCAGTGCAATTACAGGTCTGAACACCGGGGAGCTGTTTTTT. The encoded protein is CSAITGLNTGELFF.

The chain uses TRBV5-4 and TRBJ1-2, with 8 bases lining up with TRBD1. J lost 3 bases, V lost 4 bases, and 5 bases had no gene match. The CDR3 runs to 14 residues. The germline V gene has CDR1 SGHNT and CDR2 YYREEE (reference sequence). The CDR3 region has the DNA TGTGCCAGCAGCCATGACAGGGGTGACTATGGCTACACCTTC. Encoded protein: CASSHDRGDYGYTF. Using reference TRBV5-4 and TRBJ1-2 for the parts outside the CDR3, the full variable domain is ETGVTQSPTHLIKTRGQQVTLRCSSQSGHNTVSWYQQALGQGPQFIFQYYREEENGRGNFPPRFSGLQFPNYSSELNVNALELDDSALYLCASSHDRGDYGYTFGSGTRLTVV.

The chain employs TRBV6-1 and TRBJ1-2, with D uncertain. The CDR3 has 15 amino acids. V lost 1 base and J lost 4, with 13 bases in between. Germline V gene sequence: CDR1 MNHNS, CDR2 SASEGT. The DNA for the CDR3 is TGTGCCAGCAGTGAAGGAACTTACCCCGGCTATGGCTACACCTTC. Its protein product is CASSEGTYPGYGYTF.

This clonotype occurred a few times. This rearrangement joins TRBV12-3 or TRBV12-4 to TRBJ2-2, with 7 bases fitting TRBD1. The CDR3 consists of 14 residues. J gave up 5 bases and V 5 bases, and 5 bases lay outside the gene matches. The chain's CDR3 is CASSTNRGTGELFF. CDR3 DNA sequence: TGTGCCAGCAGTACGAACAGGGGAACCGGGGAGCTGTTTTTT.

This clonotype has more than one count but fewer than ten. This chain connects TRBV3-1 to TRBJ2-7; D is perhaps TRBD1 (6 bases). Trimming pared 1 base from V and 6 bases from J, leaving 16 bases between. The CDR3 length is 15 residues. Germline V lookup: CDR1 LGHDT, CDR2 YNNKEL (reference sequence). CDR3 in DNA: TGTGCCAGCAGCCAAGGAATAACAGGGTCCCGCGAGCAGTACTTC. Translating gives CASSQGITGSREQYF.

This sequence joins TRBV30 and TRBJ2-3, with TRBD2 matching over 7 bases. Germline CDR1 GTSNPN, CDR2 SVGIG (reference sequence). CDR3 length equals 15 residues. The J segment lost 0 bases and the V segment lost 0 bases, leaving 3 bases of the junction unmatched. The CDR3 DNA is TGTGCCTGGAGTGTGGGGCGGGGGAGCACAGATACGCAGTATTTT. It is translated as CAWSVGRGSTDTQYF.

The chain uses TRBV2 and TRBJ1-5, with D perhaps TRBD1 (5 bases). This CDR3 spans 15 amino acids. CDR1 and CDR2 (germline): SNHLY, FYNNEI. Trimming removed 7 bases from V and 1 base from J, with 14 bases in between. CDR3 sequence (DNA): TGTGCCAGCAATCAGGACTCAGGGAGCAATCAGCCCCAGCATTTT. It codes for CASNQDSGSNQPQHF.

The table lists this clonotype with a few counts. The chain carries TRBV10-3 and TRBJ2-2; tentative D call: TRBD2 (6 bases). V was pared by 0 bases and J by 0 bases, with 14 bases between. Germline CDR1 is ENHRY and CDR2 is SYGVKD. The CDR3 runs 18 residues. Written as DNA, the CDR3 is TGTGCCATCAGTGAGTCGGCGGGGATAAGCGCGAACACCGGGGAGCTGTTTTTT. Translation gives CAISESAGISANTGELFF.

This chain connects TRBV12-3 or TRBV12-4 to TRBJ2-1; D possibly corresponds to TRBD2 (5 bases). This CDR3 spans 15 amino acids. The V end was cut by 3 bases, the J end by 6 bases, with 15 bases between. CDR3 nucleotide sequence: TGTGCCAGCAGTTTTGGACTGCGGCGGGTCAATGAGCAGTTCTTC. Translated, it gives CASSFGLRRVNEQFF.

This clonotype was recorded at least ten times. The gene calls are TRBV4-1 and TRBJ1-1; no clear D gene. The V gene's germline CDR1 is MGHRA and CDR2 YSYEKL. The CDR3 consists of 16 residues. Between the trimmed V and J ends, which lost 4 bases and 2 bases, there was a span of 17 bases. CDR3 bases: TGCGCCAGCAGCCGAGAAATTGGACGGAGAAACACTGAAGCTTTCTTT. Translating gives CASSREIGRRNTEAFF.

The gene calls are TRBV20-1 and TRBJ1-5; 7 nucleotides match TRBD1. J was trimmed by 7 bases and V by 0 bases; bases with no gene match: 9. The length of the CDR3 is 15 residues. The V gene's germline CDR1 is DFQATT and CDR2 SNEGSKA (reference sequence). CDR3 protein: CSARDLQGWNQPQHF. DNA of the CDR3: TGCAGTGCTAGAGACCTACAGGGGTGGAACCAGCCCCAGCATTTT.

The gene calls are TRBV6-1 and TRBJ1-4, with a tentative D call TRBD1 (5 bases). The CDR3 has 16 residues. The V gene lost 6 bases and the J gene lost 0 bases, with 14 bases spanning the gap. In germline, CDR1 is MNHNS, CDR2 SASEGT. The chain's CDR3 is CASSLRGPTTNEKLFF. The CDR3 region has the DNA TGTGCCAGCAGCTTGAGGGGACCCACAACTAATGAAAAACTGTTTTTT.

The chain employs TRBV29-1 and TRBJ1-1; 9 nucleotides match TRBD1. V gave up 3 bases and J gave up 7 bases; unmatched junction bases: 3. Per the germline V gene, CDR1 is SQVTM and CDR2 is ANQGSEA. The CDR3 length is 12 residues. In DNA form, the CDR3 reads TGCAGCGTTGATGGGACAGGGTATGAAGCTTTCTTT. It translates to CSVDGTGYEAFF.

This clonotype has a handful of counts. The V call is TRBV5-4, the J call TRBJ2-3; 7 bases align to TRBD2. The CDR3 runs to 15 residues. The V gene's germline CDR1 is SGHNT and CDR2 YYREEE (reference sequence). V shed 6 bases and J 0 bases; nucleotides not matched to a gene: 7. CDR3 in DNA: TGTGCCAGCACCCCATGGGGGGGTAGCACAGATACGCAGTATTTT. This codes for CASTPWGGSTDTQYF.